This T cell receptor (beta chain) was documented in a study of immune evolution from preneoplasia to lung adenocarcinoma. The germline V and J ends were trimmed by 1 base and 3 bases, with 7 bases remaining between them. The CDR3 is 14 amino acids. Germline V gene sequence: CDR1 SEHNR, CDR2 FQNEAQ (reference sequence). This table comes from immunoSEQ multiplex PCR, and its TCRdb copy is limited to in-frame clones, with some not included. The table records about 7,900 clones, about three quarters of them present only once. H&E slides confirmed each diagnosis, reviewed by two pathologists independently.

The TCR originated in a person aged 65 to 85 with lung adenocarcinoma. Sample: FFPE adjacent normal lung tissue. This chain uses TRBV7-9 with TRBJ1-5; D gene ambiguous. This CDR3 is CASSLDEYNQPQHF. The DNA of the CDR3 is TGTGCCAGCAGCTTAGATGAGTACAATCAGCCCCAGCATTTT.